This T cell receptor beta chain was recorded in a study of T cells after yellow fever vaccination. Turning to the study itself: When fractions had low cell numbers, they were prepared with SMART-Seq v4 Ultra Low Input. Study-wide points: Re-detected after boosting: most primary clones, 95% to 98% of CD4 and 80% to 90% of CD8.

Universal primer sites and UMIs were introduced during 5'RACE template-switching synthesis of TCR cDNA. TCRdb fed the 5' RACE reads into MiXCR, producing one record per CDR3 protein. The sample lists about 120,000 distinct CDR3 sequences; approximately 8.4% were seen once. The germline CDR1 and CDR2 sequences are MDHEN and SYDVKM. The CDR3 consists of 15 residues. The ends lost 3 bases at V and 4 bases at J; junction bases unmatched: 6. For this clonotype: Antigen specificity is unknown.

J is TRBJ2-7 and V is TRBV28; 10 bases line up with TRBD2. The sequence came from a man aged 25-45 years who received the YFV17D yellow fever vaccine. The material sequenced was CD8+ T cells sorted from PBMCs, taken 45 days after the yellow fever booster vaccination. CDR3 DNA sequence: TGTGCCAGCAGTTTCGGGGCTAGCGGGAGTTACGAGCAGTACTTC. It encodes CASSFGASGSYEQYF.